This T cell receptor beta chain was obtained from a study of early T cells in non-severe SARS-CoV-2 infection. In its sample, this clonotype was seen a few times. TCRdb passed the 5' RACE reads through MiXCR, listing each CDR3 protein once. The repertoire holds roughly 80,000 distinct CDR3 sequences, with over 5% as singletons. V was pared by 6 bases and J by 4 bases, with 12 bases of the junction left unmatched. The CDR3 is made up of 16 amino acids. Germline V CDR1 and CDR2: MNHNS, SASEGT. The receptor was derived from an adult who was a healthcare worker with PCR-confirmed SARS-CoV-2 infection or an uninfected control (not recorded which). Input material: whole blood. This chain links TRBV6-1 with TRBJ1-2; 9 nucleotides match TRBD1. CDR3 sequence reads: CASRRPGTGTLYGYTF. CDR3 coding DNA: TGTGCCAGCAGAAGACCCGGGACAGGGACCCTCTATGGCTACACCTTC.